The 7 T cell receptor beta chains below come from one sample, sequenced in a study of blood T cell repertoires in COVID-19. The data were produced by immunoSEQ multiplex PCR, yet TCRdb's version contains in-frame clones alone and is incomplete. The sample lists just over 150,000 clones, 84% occurring once. Material: peripheral blood. Receptors were obtained from a woman aged 50 to 60 with acute or convalescent COVID-19.

A few counts support this clone. The chain carries TRBV4-2 and TRBJ2-3, with D uncertain. The CDR3 runs to 16 residues. Germline V gives CDR1 LGHNA, CDR2 YNFKEQ. The ends were cut back, 5 bases at V and 2 bases at J, with 17 bases in the middle. The CDR3 region is CASSAHLFGPTDTQYF. The CDR3 DNA reads TGTGCCAGCAGCGCCCACCTGTTTGGGCCCACAGATACGCAGTATTTT.

This clone was seen repeatedly, ten times or more. This chain links TRBV28 with TRBJ1-1, with D uncertain. The germline V gene has CDR1 MDHEN and CDR2 SYDVKM. V was pared by 1 base and J by 1 base, with 4 bases between. The CDR3 loop spans 13 amino acids. The CDR3 nucleotides are TGTGCCAGCAGTTTATTCGGGAACACTGAAGCTTTCTTT. It encodes CASSLFGNTEAFF.

The rearrangement joins TRBV4-2 to TRBJ1-2; perhaps TRBD1 as D (5 bases). Germline CDR1 reads LGHNA; CDR2 reads YNFKEQ. Trimming took 4 bases from V and 8 from J, leaving 20 bases between them. CDR3 length equals 15 residues. The CDR3 DNA follows: TGTGCCAGCAGCCCTATGCAGGGCGACCTTGGAGGCTACACCTTC. Translating gives CASSPMQGDLGGYTF.

The genes are TRBV7-8 and TRBJ2-3; 7 bases line up with TRBD1. The CDR3 loop spans 15 amino acids. Trimming took 2 bases from V and 0 from J; bases not matched to a gene: 2. CDR1 is SGHVS, CDR2 FQNEAQ, per germline. Written as DNA, the CDR3 is TGTGCCAGCAGCTTATGGGGACAGAGCACAGATACGCAGTATTTT. Translating gives CASSLWGQSTDTQYF.

The genes are TRBV19 and TRBJ1-2; TRBD1 matches at 11 bases. Germline CDR1 LNHDA, CDR2 SQIVND (reference sequence). Trimming cost V 6 bases and J 7 bases; bases outside gene matches: 7. The CDR3 consists of 14 residues. The CDR3 DNA is TGTGCCAGTAGCCCAGGACAGGGGGCGTTTGGCTACACCTTC. Translating it yields CASSPGQGAFGYTF.

The chain employs TRBV20-1 and TRBJ2-7, with 9 bases matching TRBD1. This CDR3 comprises 15 residues. Germline values: CDR1 DFQATT, CDR2 SNEGSKA (reference sequence). The trim removed 3 bases at V and 6 bases at J, leaving 12 bases unmatched. CDR3 bases: TGCAGTGCTAGTCCCCTGGGACAGGGTTTATCCGAGCAGTACTTC. Protein sequence: CSASPLGQGLSEQYF.

This clone was recorded only once. The J gene is TRBJ2-3, the V gene TRBV19; 9 bases fit TRBD2. CDR3 length: 15 amino acids. Germline V CDR1 and CDR2: LNHDA, SQIVND (reference sequence). V was clipped by 6 bases and J by 6 bases; unmatched bases: 10. The CDR3, as DNA: TGTGCCAGTAGAAAGACTAGCGGCCTGCCTGATACGCAGTATTTT. Translated: CASRKTSGLPDTQYF.